This T cell receptor (beta chain) is drawn from a study of human T cells and chemical hapten exposure. The CDR3 consists of 12 residues. Between the trimmed V and J ends, which lost 6 bases and 5 bases, there was a span of 9 bases. Time point specified: pre-sensitization, week 0. The treatment denotes: therapeutic diphenylcyclopropenone sensitization with weekly scalp DPC. MiXCR was run by TCRdb on the RACE reads, yielding one entry per CDR3 protein. This table holds around 380,000 distinct CDR3 sequences, approximately 5% found once. Sequencing used whole blood, obtained in connection with sensitization to the hapten diphenylcyclopropenone (DPC). This chain connects TRBV12-3 or TRBV12-4 to TRBJ2-3; no definite D call. The source is a woman aged 18-29 years with alopecia areata. Some clones in this sample may be carry-over from other donors' samples. This CDR3 reads CASSMTRDTQYF. CDR3 nucleotide sequence: TGTGCCAGCAGCATGACGAGAGATACGCAGTATTTT.